One sample yielded the 29 T cell receptor beta chains listed below, sequenced in a study of shared clonotypes between healthy human individuals. Sequencing was performed with immunoSEQ multiplex PCR; in TCRdb, only in-frame clones are kept and a portion is missing. The profile shows approximately 2.4 million clones, approximately 94% of them singletons. Material for sequencing was naive CD4+ T cells sorted from blood. The subset denotes: CD45RA+ positively selected. The receptors originated from a man aged 18 to 29 in good health.

The J gene is TRBJ1-2, the V gene TRBV5-6; D remains unclear. CDR1 is SGHDT, CDR2 YYEEEE, per germline. Trimming cost V 0 bases and J 7 bases, with 13 bases left between them. This CDR3 contains 14 residues. This CDR3 is CASSLDSGSGGYTF. The CDR3 DNA sequence: TGTGCCAGCAGCTTGGACTCTGGGAGTGGTGGCTACACCTTC.

The CDR3 DNA reads TGTGCCAGCAGCTTAAGAAATGGACTAGCGGGAGTCGAGCAGTACTTC. Its translation: CASSLRNGLAGVEQYF. This chain links TRBV13 with TRBJ2-7; 13 bases line up with TRBD2. This CDR3 contains 16 residues. CDR1 is PRHDT, CDR2 FYEKMQ, per germline (reference sequence). J was trimmed by 6 bases and V by 2 bases; bases with no gene match: 7.

The count of this clone is one. The chain employs TRBV18 and TRBJ2-7; 7 bases match TRBD2. Germline lookup yields CDR1 KGHSH and CDR2 LQKENI. The length of the CDR3 is 15 residues. J was trimmed by 2 bases and V by 8 bases; bases with no gene match: 12. The DNA for the CDR3 is TGTGCCAGCACCCACTCCAGCGGGGAAACCTACGAGCAGTACTTC. Amino acids: CASTHSSGETYEQYF.

As regards this clone: This sample also contains other DNA sequences that code for the same CDR3. This chain links TRBV28 with TRBJ2-7, with TRBD1 matching 8 bases. V gave up 6 bases and J gave up 4 bases; unmatched junction bases: 5. Germline CDR1 MDHEN, CDR2 SYDVKM. The CDR3 is 13 residues long. CDR3 in DNA: TGTGCCAGCAGGAGGCAGGGGGCGTACGAGCAGTACTTC. Its protein is CASRRQGAYEQYF. Complete variable domain (other parts from reference TRBV28 and TRBJ2-7): DVKVTQSSRYLVKRTGEKVFLECVQDMDHENMFWYRQDPGLGLRLIYFSYDVKMKEKGDIPEGYSVSREKKERFSLILESASTNQTSMYLCASRRQGAYEQYFGPGTRLTVT.

The rearrangement uses TRBV15 and TRBJ2-7; weak D call: TRBD1 (6 bases). Trimming took off 1 base at V and 3 bases at J, with 16 bases between the two ends. The germline gives CDR1 LNHNV, CDR2 YYDKDF (reference sequence). The CDR3 is made up of 16 amino acids. Written as DNA, the CDR3 is TGTGCCACCAGCAGAGGTGCCGGGACACTCGTCTACGAGCAGTACTTC. This gives the protein CATSRGAGTLVYEQYF.

A single count supports this clone. The chain couples TRBV4-1 to TRBJ2-2; TRBD1 agrees at 7 bases. Germline loops: CDR1 MGHRA, CDR2 YSYEKL. This CDR3 is 18 amino acids long. V lost 4 bases to trimming and J lost 2 bases; unmatched junction nucleotides: 13. CDR3 coding DNA: TGCGCCAGCAGCCCGACCATTATGCGACAGGGCAACACCGGGGAGCTGTTTTTT. Translating gives CASSPTIMRQGNTGELFF.

The CDR3 sequence is CATSTGDRNYGYTF. DNA for the CDR3: TGTGCCACCAGCACCGGGGACCGGAACTATGGCTACACCTTC. The chain has TRBV15 and TRBJ1-2; weak D call: TRBD1 (5 bases). The germline V gene has CDR1 LNHNV and CDR2 YYDKDF (reference sequence). The CDR3 runs to 14 residues. V lost 4 bases, J lost 2 bases, and 11 bases lay in between.

This clone was detected only once. This chain joins TRBV7-8 and TRBJ1-2; no reliable D call. The germline V gene has CDR1 SGHVS and CDR2 FQNEAQ. The CDR3 spans 15 residues. V was pared by 1 base and J by 4 bases, with 13 bases between. DNA for the CDR3: TGTGCCAGCAGCTTAGTGGCCAGAACCGCCTATGGCTACACCTTC. Its translation is CASSLVARTAYGYTF.

This rearrangement joins TRBV2 to TRBJ2-7; D is perhaps TRBD1 (5 bases). V shed 4 bases and J shed 6 bases, with 13 bases lying between them. Germline CDR1 SNHLY, CDR2 FYNNEI. The CDR3 is 13 residues long. CDR3 in DNA: TGTGCCAGCAGTGGATTCGAAAGGGGCGAGCAGTACTTC. This codes for CASSGFERGEQYF.

The genes are TRBV6-1 and TRBJ1-3; 9 bases map to TRBD1. CDR1 is MNHNS, CDR2 SASEGT, per germline. This CDR3 contains 21 residues. V lost 2 bases, J lost 4 bases, and 21 bases stayed unmatched. CDR3 bases: TGTGCCAGCAGTGAACGACTGGGGGGACAGGGTTTACTCATTAAAGGAAACACCATATATTTT. Translating it yields CASSERLGGQGLLIKGNTIYF.

J is TRBJ1-1 and V is TRBV5-1; D might be TRBD1 (6 bases). The germline CDR1 and CDR2 sequences are SGHRS and YFSETQ. CDR3 length: 15 residues. The germline V and J ends were trimmed by 3 bases and 2 bases, with 14 bases remaining between them. The chain's CDR3 is CASSSGRGINTEAFF. CDR3 nucleotide sequence: TGCGCCAGCAGCTCAGGCAGGGGCATCAACACTGAAGCTTTCTTT.

The gene calls are TRBV9 and TRBJ2-5, with 9 bases matching TRBD1. Trimming removed 2 bases from V and 7 bases from J; junction bases left unmatched: 6. The CDR3 runs 14 residues. The germline V gene encodes CDR1 SGDLS and CDR2 YYNGEE. The CDR3 bases are TGTGCCAGCAGCGTCGGGACAGGGTTGATGACCCAGTACTTC. Its protein product is CASSVGTGLMTQYF.

The chain employs TRBV9 and TRBJ2-1, with 8 bases that match TRBD2. The ends lost 3 bases at V and 4 bases at J; junction bases unmatched: 3. The CDR3 runs 14 residues. The germline V gene has CDR1 SGDLS and CDR2 YYNGEE. The CDR3 bases are TGTGCCAGCAGCGATGGGACTAGATACAATGAGCAGTTCTTC. Protein: CASSDGTRYNEQFF.

With respect to this clone: Other DNA sequences in this sample translate to the same CDR3. The V call is TRBV18, the J call TRBJ2-7; D may be TRBD1 (6 bases). V shed 0 bases and J shed 6 bases, with 9 bases lying between them. Germline assignment: CDR1 KGHSH and CDR2 LQKENI. There are 13 residues in the CDR3. CDR3 residues: CASSPPGGAEQYF. DNA of the CDR3: TGTGCCAGCTCACCACCTGGGGGCGCCGAGCAGTACTTC.

This chain uses TRBV6-5 with TRBJ1-2; unclear D gene. V was shortened by 6 bases and J by 4 bases, with 9 bases between the two germline ends. Per the germline V gene, CDR1 is MNHEY and CDR2 is SVGAGI. The CDR3 has 12 amino acids. The CDR3 loop is CASRKKGYGYTF. The CDR3 coding sequence is TGTGCCAGCAGAAAAAAGGGCTATGGCTACACCTTC.

The J gene is TRBJ2-4, the V gene TRBV20-1; perhaps TRBD1 as D (5 bases). CDR3 length: 11 residues. The germline V gene encodes CDR1 DFQATT and CDR2 SNEGSKA (reference sequence). Trimming stripped 5 bases from V and 8 bases from J, with 10 bases between. CDR3 amino acids: CSAQDRDIQYF. The CDR3 DNA reads TGCAGTGCTCAAGACAGAGACATTCAGTACTTC.

Remarks on this clone: This same CDR3 is encoded by further DNA sequences in the sample. V usage is TRBV7-2 and J usage is TRBJ2-5; 9 bases are a match to TRBD1. With 5 bases clipped from V and 1 base from J, the junction kept 2 bases outside the gene matches. CDR1 SGHTA and CDR2 FQGNSA come from the germline V gene. This CDR3 region has 14 residues. The CDR3 spells CASSPDRGQETQYF. CDR3 in DNA: TGTGCCAGCAGCCCGGACAGGGGCCAAGAGACCCAGTACTTC.

This chain joins TRBV9 and TRBJ2-5; 7 bases match TRBD1. CDR1 and CDR2 (germline): SGDLS, YYNGEE. The ends lost 3 bases at V and 5 bases at J; junction bases unmatched: 13. This CDR3 is 16 amino acids long. As DNA, the CDR3 is TGTGCCAGCAGCGGGAGAACTGACAGGGTGTGGGAGACCCAGTACTTC. Translating it yields CASSGRTDRVWETQYF. Full variable domain (outside the CDR3, taken from reference TRBV9 and TRBJ2-5): DSGVTQTPKHLITATGQRVTLRCSPRSGDLSVYWYQQSLDQGLQFLIQYYNGEERAKGNILERFSAQQFPDLHSELNLSSLELGDSALYFCASSGRTDRVWETQYFGPGTRLLVL.

J is TRBJ1-2 and V is TRBV2, with D perhaps matching TRBD1 (6 bases). Trimming left V 6 bases short and J 6 bases short, with 17 bases between. The CDR3 loop spans 14 amino acids. Germline CDR1 reads SNHLY; CDR2 reads FYNNEI. CDR3 protein: CASSRDTGADGYTF. CDR3 in DNA: TGTGCCAGCAGCCGGGACACCGGAGCGGATGGCTACACCTTC. The full variable domain, its missing parts supplied by reference TRBV2 and TRBJ1-2, is EPEVTQTPSHQVTQMGQEVILRCVPISNHLYFYWYRQILGQKVEFLVSFYNNEISEKSEIFDDQFSVERPDGSNFTLKIRSTKLEDSAMYFCASSRDTGADGYTFGSGTRLTVV.

This clone has more than one count but fewer than ten. The chain has TRBV19 and TRBJ1-6, with D possibly being TRBD1 (5 bases). Deletions cut 9 bases from V and 7 bases from J, with 22 bases between. The germline CDR1 and CDR2 sequences are LNHDA and SQIVND (reference sequence). CDR3 size: 16 residues. The CDR3, as DNA: TGTGCCAGCGAGATCCAGGGTGGGTTATCGAATTCACCCCTCCACTTT. Residues: CASEIQGGLSNSPLHF.

Comments on this clone: The sample carries other DNA sequences with the same CDR3. The chain recombines TRBV27 with TRBJ2-5; no clear D. Trimming left V 0 bases short and J 1 base short, with 3 bases between. This CDR3 contains 13 residues. From germline, CDR1 is MNHEY and CDR2 SMNVEV (reference sequence). This CDR3 is CASSLSGQETQYF. DNA for the CDR3: TGTGCCAGCAGTTTATCCGGCCAAGAGACCCAGTACTTC.

The chain uses TRBV19 and TRBJ1-5; D call uncertain. The CDR3 is 12 amino acids. V gave up 5 bases and J gave up 6 bases, with 8 bases separating them. Per germline, CDR1 LNHDA and CDR2 SQIVND (reference sequence). The CDR3 here is CASSPSSQPQHF. The CDR3 DNA reads TGTGCCAGTAGTCCCTCGAGTCAGCCCCAGCATTTT.

The chain recombines TRBV4-1 with TRBJ2-7, with 8 bases fitting TRBD1. This CDR3 has 14 amino acids. Germline V gene lookup returns CDR1 MGHRA and CDR2 YSYEKL. V lost 4 bases, J lost 5 bases, and 7 bases stayed unmatched. The CDR3 bases are TGCGCCAGCAGCCCTCGGACAGGGACCCACGAGCAGTACTTC. Its translation: CASSPRTGTHEQYF.

Turning to this clone: The same CDR3 arises from other DNA sequences in this sample as well. The genes are TRBV7-2 and TRBJ1-5, with D maybe TRBD1 (6 bases). Germline V gene data show CDR1 as SGHTA and CDR2 as FQGNSA. The CDR3 length is 13 residues. Trimming stripped 4 bases from V and 4 bases from J, with 8 bases between. CDR3 in amino acids: CASSSDSNQPQHF. The CDR3 DNA reads as TGTGCCAGCAGCTCGGACAGTAATCAGCCCCAGCATTTT.

To note about this clone: Distinct nucleotide sequences in the sample also encode this CDR3. This rearrangement joins TRBV30 to TRBJ1-1; no reliable D call. The CDR3 contains 13 residues. Per germline, CDR1 GTSNPN and CDR2 SVGIG (reference sequence). Trimming took 0 bases from V and 2 from J, leaving 7 bases between them. The CDR3 spells CAWSVEGNTEAFF. In DNA, the CDR3 is TGTGCCTGGAGTGTAGAGGGTAACACTGAAGCTTTCTTT.

About this clone: The sample has other DNA sequences that encode this CDR3 too. V gene TRBV2 combines with J gene TRBJ1-1; the match to TRBD1 covers 10 bases. V dropped 5 bases and J dropped 4; count of bases not matched to a gene: 4. Germline CDR1 is SNHLY and CDR2 is FYNNEI. The CDR3 is made up of 14 amino acids. In DNA form, the CDR3 reads TGTGCCAGCAGTTGGACAGGGGGAAGCACTGAAGCTTTCTTT. Amino acid sequence: CASSWTGGSTEAFF.

A word on this clone: The same CDR3 arises from other DNA sequences in this sample as well. This chain connects TRBV30 to TRBJ1-6; D is uncertain. V was pared by 3 bases and J by 5 bases, with 5 bases between. CDR3 size: 12 residues. Germline V gene lookup returns CDR1 GTSNPN and CDR2 SVGIG (reference sequence). The CDR3 sequence: CAWRRDNSPLHF. CDR3 bases: TGTGCCTGGAGAAGGGATAATTCACCCCTCCACTTT. The full variable domain, its missing parts supplied by reference TRBV30 and TRBJ1-6, is SQTIHQWPATLVQPVGSPLSLECTVEGTSNPNLYWYRQAAGRGLQLLFYSVGIGQISSEVPQNLSASRPQDRQFILSSKKLLLSDSGFYLCAWRRDNSPLHFGNGTRLTVT.

This chain links TRBV5-1 with TRBJ1-1, with no clear D. There are 14 residues in the CDR3. V was pared by 2 bases and J by 6 bases, with 14 bases between. The germline V gene encodes CDR1 SGHRS and CDR2 YFSETQ. The CDR3 protein is CASSLTVPLSEAFF. The CDR3 DNA sequence: TGCGCCAGCAGCTTAACTGTCCCCCTGTCTGAAGCTTTCTTT.

The chain couples TRBV10-3 to TRBJ2-4; D ambiguous. The length of the CDR3 is 12 residues. V was shortened by 0 bases and J by 7 bases, with 4 bases between the two germline ends. Germline assignment: CDR1 ENHRY and CDR2 SYGVKD. CDR3 nucleotide sequence: TGTGCCATCAGTGAGTCGATTAACATTCAGTACTTC. It translates to CAISESINIQYF.